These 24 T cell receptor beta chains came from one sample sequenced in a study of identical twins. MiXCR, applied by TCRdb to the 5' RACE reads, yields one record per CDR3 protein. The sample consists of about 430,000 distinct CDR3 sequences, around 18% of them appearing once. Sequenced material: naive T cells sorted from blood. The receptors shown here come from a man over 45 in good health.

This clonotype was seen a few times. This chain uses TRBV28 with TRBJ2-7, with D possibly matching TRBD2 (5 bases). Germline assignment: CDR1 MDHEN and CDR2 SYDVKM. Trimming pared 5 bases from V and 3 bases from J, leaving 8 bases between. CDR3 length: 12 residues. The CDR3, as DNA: TGTGCCAGCAGTACCGGGGACTACGAGCAGTACTTC. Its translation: CASSTGDYEQYF.

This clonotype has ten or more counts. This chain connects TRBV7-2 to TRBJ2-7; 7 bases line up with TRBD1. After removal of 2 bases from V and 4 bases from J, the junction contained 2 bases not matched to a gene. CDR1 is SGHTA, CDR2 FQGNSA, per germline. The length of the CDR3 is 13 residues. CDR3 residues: CASSLKTGYEQYF. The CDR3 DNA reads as TGTGCCAGCAGCTTAAAGACAGGGTACGAGCAGTACTTC.

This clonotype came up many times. For the CDR3, the DNA is TGTGCCAGCAGTCCGACCGGGACAGTGAACACTGAAGCTTTCTTT. Translating gives CASSPTGTVNTEAFF. The chain employs TRBV12-3 or TRBV12-4 and TRBJ1-1, with 7 bases fitting TRBD1. The J segment lost 0 bases and the V segment lost 5 bases, leaving 6 bases of the junction unmatched. CDR3 length equals 15 residues.

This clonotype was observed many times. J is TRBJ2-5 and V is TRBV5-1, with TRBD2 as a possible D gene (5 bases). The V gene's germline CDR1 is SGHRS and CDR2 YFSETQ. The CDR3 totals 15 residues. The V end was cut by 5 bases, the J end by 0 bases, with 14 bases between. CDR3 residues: CASSRGSGYQETQYF. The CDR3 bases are TGCGCCAGCAGTAGAGGGAGCGGTTACCAAGAGACCCAGTACTTC. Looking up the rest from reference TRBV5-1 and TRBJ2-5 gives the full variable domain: KAGVTQTPRYLIKTRGQQVTLSCSPISGHRSVSWYQQTPGQGLQFLFEYFSETQRNKGNFPGRFSGRQFSNSRSEMNVSTLELGDSALYLCASSRGSGYQETQYFGPGTRLLVL.

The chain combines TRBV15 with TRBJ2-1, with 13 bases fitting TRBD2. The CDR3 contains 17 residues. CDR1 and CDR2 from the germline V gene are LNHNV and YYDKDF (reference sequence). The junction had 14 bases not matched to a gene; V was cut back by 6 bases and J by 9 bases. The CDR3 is CATSTLSGLAGEGEQFF. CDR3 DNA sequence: TGTGCCACCAGTACCCTATCCGGACTAGCGGGAGAGGGTGAGCAGTTCTTC. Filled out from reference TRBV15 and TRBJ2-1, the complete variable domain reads DAMVIQNPRYQVTQFGKPVTLSCSQTLNHNVMYWYQQKSSQAPKLLFHYYDKDFNNEADTPDNFQSRRPNTSFCFLDIRSPGLGDTAMYLCATSTLSGLAGEGEQFFGPGTRLTVL.

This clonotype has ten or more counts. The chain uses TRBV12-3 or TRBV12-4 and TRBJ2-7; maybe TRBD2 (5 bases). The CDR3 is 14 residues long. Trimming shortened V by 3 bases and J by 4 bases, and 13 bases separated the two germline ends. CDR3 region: CASSFYPGNYEQYF. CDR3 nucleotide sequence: TGTGCCAGCAGTTTCTATCCGGGGAATTACGAGCAGTACTTC.

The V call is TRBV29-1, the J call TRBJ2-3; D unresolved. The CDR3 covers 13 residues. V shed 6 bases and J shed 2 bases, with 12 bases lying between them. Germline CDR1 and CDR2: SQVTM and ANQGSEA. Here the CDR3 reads CSVSLVHTDTQYF. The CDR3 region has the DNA TGCAGCGTATCACTTGTTCACACAGATACGCAGTATTTT.

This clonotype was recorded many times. The chain's CDR3 is CASSLDVRRPYGYTF. The CDR3 DNA sequence: TGCGCCAGCAGCTTGGATGTCCGAAGACCCTATGGCTACACCTTC. The rearrangement joins TRBV5-1 to TRBJ1-2; D not resolved. The length of the CDR3 is 15 residues. The V end lost 0 bases, the J end lost 4 bases, and 13 bases lay between the germline ends. Germline CDR1 reads SGHRS; CDR2 reads YFSETQ.

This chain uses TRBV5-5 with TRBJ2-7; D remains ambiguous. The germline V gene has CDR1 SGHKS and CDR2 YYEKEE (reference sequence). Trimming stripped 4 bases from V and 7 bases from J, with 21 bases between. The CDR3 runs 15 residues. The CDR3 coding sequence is TGTGCCAGCAGCCCCGGACGCCTGGGTCGGCGGGAGCAGTACTTC. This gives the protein CASSPGRLGRREQYF.

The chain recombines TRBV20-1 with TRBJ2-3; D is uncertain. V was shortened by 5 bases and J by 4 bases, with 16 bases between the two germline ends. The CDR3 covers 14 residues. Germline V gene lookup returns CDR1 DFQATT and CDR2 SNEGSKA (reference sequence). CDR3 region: CSALVALWADTQYF. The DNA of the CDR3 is TGCAGTGCTTTGGTAGCTCTATGGGCAGATACGCAGTATTTT.

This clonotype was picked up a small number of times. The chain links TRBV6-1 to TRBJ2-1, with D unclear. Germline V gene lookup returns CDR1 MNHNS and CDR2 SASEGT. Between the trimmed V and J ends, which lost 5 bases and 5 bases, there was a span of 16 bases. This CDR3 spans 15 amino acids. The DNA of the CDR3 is TGTGCCAGCAGTCGTCAGCGTTTCCTAGACAATGAGCAGTTCTTC. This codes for CASSRQRFLDNEQFF.

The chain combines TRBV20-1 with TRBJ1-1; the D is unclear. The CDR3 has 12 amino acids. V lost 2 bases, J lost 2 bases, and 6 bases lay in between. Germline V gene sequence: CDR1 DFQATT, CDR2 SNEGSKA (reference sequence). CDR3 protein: CSARNVNTEAFF. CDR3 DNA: TGCAGTGCTAGAAATGTAAACACTGAAGCTTTCTTT.

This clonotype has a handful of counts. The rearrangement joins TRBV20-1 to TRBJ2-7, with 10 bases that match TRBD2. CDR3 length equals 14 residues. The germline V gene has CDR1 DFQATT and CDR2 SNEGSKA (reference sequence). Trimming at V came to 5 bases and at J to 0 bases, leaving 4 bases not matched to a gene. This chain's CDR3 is CSAPLAGRSYEQYF. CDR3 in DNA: TGCAGTGCTCCACTAGCGGGGCGCTCCTACGAGCAGTACTTC.

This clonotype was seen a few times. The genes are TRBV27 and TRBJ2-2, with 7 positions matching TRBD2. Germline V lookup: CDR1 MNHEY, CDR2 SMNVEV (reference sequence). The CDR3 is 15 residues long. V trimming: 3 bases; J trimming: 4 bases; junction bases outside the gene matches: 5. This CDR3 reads CASSFQRGSTGELFF. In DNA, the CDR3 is TGTGCCAGCAGTTTTCAGCGGGGAAGCACCGGGGAGCTGTTTTTT.

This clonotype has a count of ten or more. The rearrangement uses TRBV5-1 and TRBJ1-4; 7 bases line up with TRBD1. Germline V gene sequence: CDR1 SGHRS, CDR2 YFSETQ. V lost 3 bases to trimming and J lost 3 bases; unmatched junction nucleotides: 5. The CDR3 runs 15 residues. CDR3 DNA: TGCGCCAGCAGCTGGATACAGGGGCCTAATGAAAAACTGTTTTTT. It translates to CASSWIQGPNEKLFF. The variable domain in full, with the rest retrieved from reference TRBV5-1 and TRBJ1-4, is KAGVTQTPRYLIKTRGQQVTLSCSPISGHRSVSWYQQTPGQGLQFLFEYFSETQRNKGNFPGRFSGRQFSNSRSEMNVSTLELGDSALYLCASSWIQGPNEKLFFGSGTQLSVL.

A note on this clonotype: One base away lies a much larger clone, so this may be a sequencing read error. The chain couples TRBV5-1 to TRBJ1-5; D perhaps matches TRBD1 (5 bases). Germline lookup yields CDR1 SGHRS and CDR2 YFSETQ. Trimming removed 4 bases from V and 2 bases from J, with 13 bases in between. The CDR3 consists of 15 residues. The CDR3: CASSQSGHGNQPQHF. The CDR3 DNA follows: TGCGCCAGCAGCCAGTCAGGACATGGCAATCAGCCCCAGCATTTT.

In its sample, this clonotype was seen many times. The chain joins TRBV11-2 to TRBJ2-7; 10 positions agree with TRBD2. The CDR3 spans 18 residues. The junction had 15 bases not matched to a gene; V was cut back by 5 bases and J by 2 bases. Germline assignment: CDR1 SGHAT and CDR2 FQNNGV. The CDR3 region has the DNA TGTGCCAGCAGCGTCTCCGCAAGCGGGAGGGTTAAGGCCTACGAGCAGTACTTC. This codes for CASSVSASGRVKAYEQYF. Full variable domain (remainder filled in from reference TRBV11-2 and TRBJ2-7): EAGVAQSPRYKIIEKRQSVAFWCNPISGHATLYWYQQILGQGPKLLIQFQNNGVVDDSQLPKDRFSAERLKGVDSTLKIQPAKLEDSAVYLCASSVSASGRVKAYEQYFGPGTRLTVT.

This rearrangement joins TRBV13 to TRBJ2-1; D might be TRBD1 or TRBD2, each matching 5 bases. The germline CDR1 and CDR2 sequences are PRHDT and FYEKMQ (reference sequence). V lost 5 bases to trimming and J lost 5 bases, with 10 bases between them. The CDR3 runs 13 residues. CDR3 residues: CASSAVGDNEQFF. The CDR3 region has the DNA TGTGCCAGCAGCGCGGTGGGGGACAATGAGCAGTTCTTC. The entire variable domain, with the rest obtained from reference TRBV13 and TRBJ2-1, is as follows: AAGVIQSPRHLIKEKRETATLKCYPIPRHDTVYWYQQGPGQDPQFLISFYEKMQSDKGSIPDRFSAQQFSDYHSELNMSSLELGDSALYFCASSAVGDNEQFFGPGTRLTVL.

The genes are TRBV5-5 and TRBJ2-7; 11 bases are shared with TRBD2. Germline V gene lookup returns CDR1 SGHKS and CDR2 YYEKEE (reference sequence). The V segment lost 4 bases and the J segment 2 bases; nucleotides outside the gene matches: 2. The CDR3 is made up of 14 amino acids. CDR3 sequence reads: CASSISGGAYEQYF. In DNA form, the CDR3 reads TGTGCCAGCAGCATTAGCGGGGGGGCCTACGAGCAGTACTTC.

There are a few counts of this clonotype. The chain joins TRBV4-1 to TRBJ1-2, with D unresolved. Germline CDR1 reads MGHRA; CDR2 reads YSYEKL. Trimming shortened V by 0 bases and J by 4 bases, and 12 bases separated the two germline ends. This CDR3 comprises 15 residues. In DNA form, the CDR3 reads TGCGCCAGCAGCCAAGATCCGCGGTCCACCTATGGCTACACCTTC. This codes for CASSQDPRSTYGYTF.

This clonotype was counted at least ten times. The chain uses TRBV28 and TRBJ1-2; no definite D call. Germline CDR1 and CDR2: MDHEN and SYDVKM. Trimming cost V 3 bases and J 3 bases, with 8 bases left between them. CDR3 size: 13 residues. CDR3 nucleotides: TGTGCCAGCAGTTTGACAAGGGACTATGGCTACACCTTC. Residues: CASSLTRDYGYTF.

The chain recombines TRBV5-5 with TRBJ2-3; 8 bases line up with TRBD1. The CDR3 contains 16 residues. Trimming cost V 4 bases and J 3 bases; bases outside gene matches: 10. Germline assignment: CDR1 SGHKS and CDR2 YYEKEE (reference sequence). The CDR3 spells CASSPWPGGSTDTQYF. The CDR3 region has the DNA TGTGCCAGCAGCCCGTGGCCAGGGGGCTCGACAGATACGCAGTATTTT.

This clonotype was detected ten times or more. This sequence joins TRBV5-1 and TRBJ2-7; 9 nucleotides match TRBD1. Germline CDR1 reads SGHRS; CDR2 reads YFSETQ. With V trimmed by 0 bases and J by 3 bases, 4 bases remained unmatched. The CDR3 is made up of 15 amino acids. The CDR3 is CASSLAGGQGYEQYF. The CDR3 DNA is TGCGCCAGCAGCTTGGCCGGGGGACAGGGCTACGAGCAGTACTTC.

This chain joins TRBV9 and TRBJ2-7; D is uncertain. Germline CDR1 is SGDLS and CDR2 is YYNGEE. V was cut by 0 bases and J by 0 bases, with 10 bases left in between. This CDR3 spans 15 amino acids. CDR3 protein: CASSVADLPSYEQYF. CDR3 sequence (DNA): TGTGCCAGCAGCGTAGCGGATCTCCCCTCCTACGAGCAGTACTTC.